Listed below are T cell receptor beta chains from one sample, sequenced in a study of blood T cell repertoires in COVID-19. Profiled with immunoSEQ multiplex PCR; TCRdb holds only in-frame clones, not every one. Of approximately 88,000 clones in the sample, about four fifths are singletons; the top ten hold 20%. The source material was peripheral blood. Receptors originate from a woman at least 80 years old with active or convalescent COVID-19. Both conserved end residues are part of each CDR3. Fields, in order: CDR3 length, V gene, J gene, D gene, CDR3 DNA, CDR3 protein. The D gene is left open where the match is weak.

>16|TRBV7-2|TRBJ2-5|TRBD2
TGTGCCAGCAGCTTAGAGGGCGGGGGGCCCCAAGAGACCCAGTACTTC
CASSLEGGGPQETQYF
>15|TRBV19|TRBJ2-5|.
TGTGCCAGTAGTATAATGGGCCTAGCAGAAGAGACCCAGTACTTC
CASSIMGLAEETQYF
>12|TRBV5-6|TRBJ2-7|.
TGTGCCAGCAGCTTGTTCGGGTACGAGCAGTACTTC
CASSLFGYEQYF
>14|TRBV5-1|TRBJ2-3|.
TGCGCCAGCAGCTTGTTCCAGTCAACAGATACGCAGTATTTT
CASSLFQSTDTQYF
>15|TRBV19|TRBJ1-5|TRBD1
TGTGCCAGTAGTATAGCGAAGGGGGCGGGTCAGCCCCAGCATTTT
CASSIAKGAGQPQHF
>14|TRBV10-3|TRBJ1-2|.
TGTGCCATCAGTGAACCAGGGGATACGGGTGGCTACACCTTC
CAISEPGDTGGYTF
>13|TRBV5-1|TRBJ1-6|.
TGCGCCAGCAGCTTGGTCGGGAATTCACCCCTCCACTTT
CASSLVGNSPLHF
>16|TRBV7-2|TRBJ2-7|TRBD1
TGTGCCAGCAGCGAATCTGGGACAGGGGGAAGTTACGAGCAGTACTTC
CASSESGTGGSYEQYF
>15|TRBV29-1|TRBJ1-1|TRBD1
TGCAGCGTCTGGCGAGCAGGGGGCCGGCACACTGAAGCTTTCTTT
CSVWRAGGRHTEAFF
>14|TRBV19|TRBJ1-1|TRBD1
TGTGCCTGTATAACCGGGACAGGGGGCGGTGAAGCTTTCTTT
CACITGTGGGEAFF
>17|TRBV4-3|TRBJ2-2|TRBD1
TGCGCCAGCAGCCAATCGGGACAGGCAATGAACACCGGGGAGCTGTTTTTT
CASSQSGQAMNTGELFF